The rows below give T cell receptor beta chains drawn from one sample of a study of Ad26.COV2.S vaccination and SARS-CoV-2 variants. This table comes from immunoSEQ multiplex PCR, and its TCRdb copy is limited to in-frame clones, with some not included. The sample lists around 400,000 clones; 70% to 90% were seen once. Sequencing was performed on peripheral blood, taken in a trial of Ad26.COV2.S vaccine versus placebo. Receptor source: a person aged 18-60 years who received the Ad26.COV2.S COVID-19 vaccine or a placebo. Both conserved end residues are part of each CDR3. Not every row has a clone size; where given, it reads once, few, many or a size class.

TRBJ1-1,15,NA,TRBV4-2,CASSQDVRMGTEAFF
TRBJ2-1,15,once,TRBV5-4,CASSSGTSGIPEQFF
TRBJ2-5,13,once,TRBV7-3,CASSRDRGETQYF
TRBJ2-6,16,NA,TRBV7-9,CASSLAGGAGANVLTF
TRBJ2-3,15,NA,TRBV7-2,CASSLSRRGTDTQYF
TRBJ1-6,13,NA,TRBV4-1,CASSLRDRSPLHF
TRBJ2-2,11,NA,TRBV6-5,CASRTGRELFF
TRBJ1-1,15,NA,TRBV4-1,CASSQGRQDRVEAFF
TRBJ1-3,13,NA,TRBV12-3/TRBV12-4,CASNREVRNTIYF
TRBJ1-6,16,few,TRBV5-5,CASSLPGQGYNSPLHF
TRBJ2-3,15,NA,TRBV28,CASSRGPGEPDTQYF
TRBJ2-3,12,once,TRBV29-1,CSAQGTTDTQYF
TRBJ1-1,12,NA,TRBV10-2,CASTHVGAEAFF
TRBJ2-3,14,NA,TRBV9,CASSVGLDADTQYF
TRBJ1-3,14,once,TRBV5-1,CASSRDDSGNTIYF
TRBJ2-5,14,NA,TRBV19,CASSVEGGWETQYF
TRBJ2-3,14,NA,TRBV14,CASSQVLAADTQYF
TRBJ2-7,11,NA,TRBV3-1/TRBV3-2,CASSQEAEQYF
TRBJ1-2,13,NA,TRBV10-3,CAIRRQDTDGYTF
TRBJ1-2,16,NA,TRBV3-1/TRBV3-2,CASSQGDREEAGGYTF
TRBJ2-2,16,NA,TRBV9,CASSGEGRDSTGELFF
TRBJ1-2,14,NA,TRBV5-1,CASSLEADNYGYTF
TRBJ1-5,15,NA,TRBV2,CASSEVGHSNQPQHF
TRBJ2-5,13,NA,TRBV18,CASRLGIQETQYF
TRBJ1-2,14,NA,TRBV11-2,CASSQQGLIYGYTF
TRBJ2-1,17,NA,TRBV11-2,CASSAGTSGLIYNEQFF
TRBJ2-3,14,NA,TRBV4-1,CASSHHRGTDTQYF
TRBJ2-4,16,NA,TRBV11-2,CASRPLGGLAKNIQYF
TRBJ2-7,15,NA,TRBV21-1,CASSKVVDSSYEQYF
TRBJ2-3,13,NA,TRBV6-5,CASSRIPTDTQYF
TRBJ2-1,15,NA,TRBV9,CASSVFTGGMNEQFF
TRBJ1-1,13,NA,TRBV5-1,CASSFQGGTEAFF
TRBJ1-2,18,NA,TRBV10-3,CAISESQFRDRPASGYTF
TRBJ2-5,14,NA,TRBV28,CASSIGTSGETQYF
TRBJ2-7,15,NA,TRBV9,CASSPSGTSGGEQYF
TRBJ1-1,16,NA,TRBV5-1,CASSWGQGGLHTEAFF
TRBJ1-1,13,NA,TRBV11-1,CASSTYRDTEAFF
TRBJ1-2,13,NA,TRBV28,CASSSQGYYGYTF
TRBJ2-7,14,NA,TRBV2,CASSARTSAYEQYF
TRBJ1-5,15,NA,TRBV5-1,CASSLESGDNQPQHF
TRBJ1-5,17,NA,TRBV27,CASSLVGGSVGNQPQHF
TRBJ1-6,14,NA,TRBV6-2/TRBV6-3,CASSLYGDNSPLHF
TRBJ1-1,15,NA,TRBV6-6,CASSDPQGANTEAFF
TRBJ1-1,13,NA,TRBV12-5,CASGEDMNTEAFF
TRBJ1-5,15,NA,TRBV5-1,CASSLSTGVGQPQHF
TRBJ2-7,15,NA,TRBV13,CASSLALAGAGEQYF
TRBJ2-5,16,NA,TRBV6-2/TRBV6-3,CASSTVGLAVQETQYF
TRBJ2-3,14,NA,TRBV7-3,CASSPGTSTDTQYF
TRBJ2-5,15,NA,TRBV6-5,CASSLGLAHQETQYF
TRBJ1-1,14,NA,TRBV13,CASSAGTPNTEAFF
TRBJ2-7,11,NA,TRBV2,CASSGGYEQYF
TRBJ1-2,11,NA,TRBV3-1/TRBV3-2,CASSQEAVAIF
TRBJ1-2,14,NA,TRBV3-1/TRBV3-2,CASSPEATGGGYTF
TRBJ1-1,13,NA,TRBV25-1,CASRRDRGREAFF
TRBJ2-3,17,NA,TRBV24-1,CATSDLFPAGAEDTQYF
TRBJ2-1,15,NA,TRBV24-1,CATSDRDRNYNEQFF
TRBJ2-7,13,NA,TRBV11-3,CASSYLGGYEQYF
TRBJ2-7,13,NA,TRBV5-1,CASSLEEGYEQYF
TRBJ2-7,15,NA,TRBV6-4,CASSVPSGNSYEQYF